Sequencing of this T cell receptor beta chain was carried out in a study of cytomegalovirus exposure and HLA in healthy donors. Study details: There were tens of millions of unique TCRs (from HLA-typed donors) in an early data release. Whole-study findings and limits: In a later analysis, most CMV-associated TCR beta chains appeared HLA-restricted.

In regard to this clone: Its target is unknown.

The study ran its PCR with 60 Vbeta and 13 Jbeta primers. Assay: immunoSEQ multiplex PCR; the TCRdb copy retains only in-frame clones and omits some. This table holds fewer than 200,000 clones, 75% to 80% found once. The ends lost 3 bases at V and 5 bases at J; junction bases unmatched: 8. CDR1 SGHAT and CDR2 FQNNGV come from the germline V gene. The CDR3 loop spans 16 amino acids. This chain links TRBV11-2 with TRBJ2-3; 10 bases are shared with TRBD2. This TCR derives from a woman in her 50s in good health and CMV-seropositive. The specimen was PBMCs. In DNA, the CDR3 is TGTGCCAGCAGCTTCGGGCTAAGCGGGGGGGGAGATACGCAGTATTTT. This codes for CASSFGLSGGGDTQYF.